This T cell receptor (beta chain) was identified during a study of cytomegalovirus exposure and HLA in healthy donors. Per germline, CDR1 SGHDN and CDR2 FVKESK. Trimming removed 1 base at V and 8 bases at J, with 14 bases between. The CDR3 sequence is 14 residues long. Donors showed nominal health when sampled, although they likely had unrecorded immune exposures. Study results and limitations: Sequencing depth across donors, presence/absence analyses assumed, was roughly uniform. Within an earlier analysis, most TCR beta V segments proved productive either about 87% or about 30% of the time. In vitro data verified a few CMV-associated chains as specific for CMV antigens.

13 Jbeta primers and 60 Vbeta primers were used for the PCR. The assay was immunoSEQ multiplex PCR, and TCRdb's table has in-frame clones only and misses some. This table holds approximately 160,000 clones, roughly two thirds found once. This clone was found a few times. Its matching antigen is unknown. The chain is built from TRBV14 and TRBJ1-2; D gene ambiguous. The clonotype comes from a woman under 30 in good health and CMV-seropositive. The specimen was PBMCs. The CDR3 DNA is TGTGCCAGCAGCCAAGTAGGAGTAGCGGGCGGCTACACCTTC. It yields the protein CASSQVGVAGGYTF.